This TCR beta chain is from a study of shared clonotypes between healthy human individuals. Looked up from germline, CDR1 is SGHRS and CDR2 is YFSETQ. The CDR3 is made up of 15 amino acids. The V and J ends lost 3 bases and 5 bases, in that order; junction bases with no gene match: 7. Assay: immunoSEQ multiplex PCR; the TCRdb copy retains only in-frame clones and omits some. This table has about 2.4 million clones, roughly 93% appearing once. This clonotype was obtained from a young man in good health. Some clones in this sample may be carry-over from other donors' samples. The V and J genes are TRBV5-1 and TRBJ2-7, with 11 bases matching TRBD1. Sequencing used naive CD4+ T cells from PBMCs. Subset in this sample: CD45RA+ positively selected. Here the CDR3 reads CASSSPRTGGNEQYF. In DNA, the CDR3 is TGCGCCAGCAGCTCCCCGAGGACAGGGGGCAACGAGCAGTACTTC.